Each of the 21 T cell receptor beta chains below was sequenced from the same sample in a study of human T cells and chemical hapten exposure. MiXCR was run by TCRdb on the RACE reads, yielding one entry per CDR3 protein. Counted here are 180,000 or so distinct CDR3 sequences, 25% to 30% occurring once; the ten biggest clones make up roughly 3%. Time point given: pre-sensitization, week 0. Sample treatment: therapeutic diphenylcyclopropenone sensitization with weekly scalp DPC. The material was whole blood, obtained in connection with sensitization to the hapten diphenylcyclopropenone (DPC). The receptors were gathered from a woman aged 30 to 39 with alopecia areata. Some clones in this sample may be carry-over from other donors' samples.

V and J are TRBV7-9 and TRBJ1-5; weak D call: TRBD1 (5 bases). V was clipped by 1 base and J by 3 bases, with 10 bases between them. The CDR3 length is 15 residues. Germline V gene sequence: CDR1 SEHNR, CDR2 FQNEAQ (reference sequence). CDR3 in amino acids: CASSLGGPNNQPQHF. DNA for the CDR3: TGTGCCAGCAGCTTAGGGGGACCGAACAATCAGCCCCAGCATTTT.

V usage is TRBV28 and J usage is TRBJ1-4; possible D gene TRBD1, 5 bases. CDR1 is MDHEN, CDR2 SYDVKM, per germline. V was pared by 6 bases and J by 4 bases, with 18 bases between. The CDR3 extends over 16 amino acids. The CDR3 DNA sequence: TGTGCCAGCAGGCTTACCCGGGGGAGGATTAATGAAAAACTGTTTTTT. Amino acid sequence: CASRLTRGRINEKLFF.

In this sample, this clonotype turned up a few times. This rearrangement joins TRBV18 to TRBJ2-5, with D uncertain. Trimming stripped 0 bases from V and 5 bases from J, with 7 bases between. The CDR3 is 13 residues long. Germline loops: CDR1 KGHSH, CDR2 LQKENI. The CDR3 loop reads CASSPPGRETQYF. CDR3 coding DNA: TGTGCCAGCTCACCACCAGGACGGGAGACCCAGTACTTC.

This clonotype was found a few times. This chain uses TRBV10-3 with TRBJ1-6; possibly TRBD1 for D (5 bases). The length of the CDR3 is 13 residues. The germline gives CDR1 ENHRY, CDR2 SYGVKD. V shed 10 bases and J shed 6 bases, with 13 bases lying between them. CDR3 in amino acids: CATKKGSNSPLHF. DNA of the CDR3: TGTGCCACAAAAAAGGGGTCTAATTCACCCCTCCACTTT.

In this sample, this clonotype turned up a few times. The V and J genes are TRBV27 and TRBJ2-1; no clear D. Trimming took 0 bases from V and 8 from J, leaving 5 bases between them. The CDR3 consists of 12 residues. Looked up from germline, CDR1 is MNHEY and CDR2 is SMNVEV (reference sequence). In DNA, the CDR3 is TGTGCCAGCAGTTTATCGGGTCATGAGCAGTTCTTC. As protein: CASSLSGHEQFF.

The sample holds a few counts of this clonotype. This chain connects TRBV6-5 to TRBJ2-7; no reliable D call. The germline CDR1 and CDR2 sequences are MNHEY and SVGAGI. Deletions cut 0 bases from V and 5 bases from J, with 11 bases between. The CDR3 covers 14 residues. The CDR3: CASSYSGSRDEQYF. The CDR3 DNA sequence: TGTGCCAGCAGTTACTCGGGCAGTCGGGACGAGCAGTACTTC.

This clonotype was recorded a few times. The V gene is TRBV7-2, the J gene TRBJ2-3; D not certain. V was shortened by 1 base and J by 4 bases, with 3 bases between the two germline ends. The CDR3 spans 12 residues. The germline CDR1 and CDR2 sequences are SGHTA and FQGNSA. CDR3 loop: CASSLVADTQYF. The CDR3 nucleotides are TGTGCCAGCAGCTTAGTAGCAGATACGCAGTATTTT.

The sample holds a few counts of this clonotype. The chain uses TRBV28 and TRBJ1-5; D may be TRBD1 (5 bases). Trimming stripped 5 bases from V and 3 bases from J, with 14 bases between. The V gene's germline CDR1 is MDHEN and CDR2 SYDVKM. This CDR3 is built from 15 residues. The CDR3 is CASSLGGVYNQPQHF. CDR3 coding DNA: TGTGCCAGCAGTCTTGGGGGAGTCTACAATCAGCCCCAGCATTTT.

This clonotype occurred a few times. This chain links TRBV4-2 with TRBJ2-5; D unclear. Germline V gene data show CDR1 as LGHNA and CDR2 as YNFKEQ. The CDR3 is made up of 15 amino acids. Trimming removed 0 bases at V and 2 bases at J, with 10 bases between. CDR3 bases: TGTGCCAGCAGCCAAGATGGTCAGTTGCAAGAGACCCAGTACTTC. Its translation: CASSQDGQLQETQYF.

The rearrangement uses TRBV4-1 and TRBJ1-1, with 7 bases fitting TRBD1. The CDR3 spans 15 residues. Per the germline V gene, CDR1 is MGHRA and CDR2 is YSYEKL. V trimming: 0 bases; J trimming: 0 bases; junction bases outside the gene matches: 1. CDR3 residues: CASSQDTGVNTEAFF. The CDR3 DNA is TGCGCCAGCAGCCAAGATACAGGGGTGAACACTGAAGCTTTCTTT.

This clonotype has only a few counts. This chain uses TRBV5-1 with TRBJ1-1; D is ambiguous. CDR1 and CDR2 (germline): SGHRS, YFSETQ. V lost 4 bases to trimming and J lost 5 bases, with 15 bases between them. The CDR3 has 14 amino acids. In DNA, the CDR3 is TGCGCCAGCAGCCCCTCCAGGAGTCGAACTGAAGCTTTCTTT. This translates into CASSPSRSRTEAFF.

The chain combines TRBV11-2 with TRBJ1-5, with D perhaps matching TRBD1 (6 bases). Germline assignment: CDR1 SGHAT and CDR2 FQNNGV. Trimming left V 5 bases short and J 2 bases short, with 13 bases between. CDR3 size: 15 residues. In DNA, the CDR3 is TGTGCCAGCAGCCCAGGGGCAGGGGGCAATCAGCCCCAGCATTTT. Amino acid sequence: CASSPGAGGNQPQHF.

This clonotype was detected only a few times. The V and J genes are TRBV9 and TRBJ1-1; D gene uncertain. CDR1 SGDLS and CDR2 YYNGEE come from the germline V gene. V was trimmed by 0 bases and J by 5 bases, leaving 8 bases between them. This CDR3 spans 13 amino acids. This CDR3 reads CASSVARTTEAFF. The CDR3 DNA follows: TGTGCCAGCAGCGTAGCCAGGACGACTGAAGCTTTCTTT.

This clonotype showed up many times. The chain links TRBV5-1 to TRBJ2-2, with no clear D. The CDR3 is 13 residues long. The germline CDR1 and CDR2 sequences are SGHRS and YFSETQ. The ends were cut back, 0 bases at V and 7 bases at J, with 7 bases in the middle. The CDR3, as DNA: TGCGCCAGCAGCTTGGGGGTCGTCGGGGAGCTGTTTTTT. It yields the protein CASSLGVVGELFF.

V is TRBV10-3 and J is TRBJ1-2; D is perhaps TRBD1 (5 bases). Germline-derived CDR1 and CDR2 are ENHRY and SYGVKD. The V and J ends lost 0 bases and 4 bases respectively, with 9 bases between them. The CDR3 loop spans 14 amino acids. CDR3 loop: CAISESAGSYGYTF. DNA of the CDR3: TGTGCCATCAGTGAGTCGGCAGGGAGCTATGGCTACACCTTC.

This chain uses TRBV7-9 with TRBJ1-5; TRBD1 aligns across 11 bases. The CDR3 totals 15 residues. V gave up 4 bases and J gave up 11 bases; unmatched junction bases: 10. Germline V gene lookup returns CDR1 SEHNR and CDR2 FQNEAQ (reference sequence). In DNA, the CDR3 is TGTGCCAGCAGCTCCATGGACAGGGGGCATCGGGCCCAGCATTTT. Protein product: CASSSMDRGHRAQHF.

The chain carries TRBV29-1 and TRBJ2-3; TRBD2 aligns across 14 bases. With 5 bases clipped from V and 1 base from J, the junction kept 8 bases outside the gene matches. CDR1 SQVTM and CDR2 ANQGSEA come from the germline V gene. This CDR3 comprises 17 residues. This CDR3 reads CSVKGLAGALGTDTQYF. The CDR3 nucleotides are TGCAGCGTTAAGGGACTAGCGGGAGCTCTCGGCACAGATACGCAGTATTTT.

This chain connects TRBV20-1 to TRBJ2-5; 10 bases are a match to TRBD2. J lost 5 bases, V lost 2 bases, and 5 bases had no gene match. Looked up from germline, CDR1 is DFQATT and CDR2 is SNEGSKA (reference sequence). The length of the CDR3 is 14 residues. The CDR3: CSARPGLAFETQYF. CDR3 DNA: TGCAGTGCTAGACCGGGACTAGCGTTTGAGACCCAGTACTTC.

V and J are TRBV20-1 and TRBJ2-7; maybe TRBD1 (7 bases). Per germline, CDR1 DFQATT and CDR2 SNEGSKA (reference sequence). The germline V and J ends were trimmed by 8 bases and 4 bases, with 30 bases remaining between them. The CDR3 has 17 residues. The DNA for the CDR3 is TGCAGTTCCCCCCGCTACAAATTGGGGGGCAGGGGGTACGAGCAGTACTTC. Amino acid sequence: CSSPRYKLGGRGYEQYF.

The count of this clonotype is one. The chain employs TRBV6-6 and TRBJ2-1; D gene uncertain. Germline V gene sequence: CDR1 MNHNY, CDR2 SVGAGI (reference sequence). Trimming removed 6 bases from V and 6 bases from J, with 9 bases in between. The CDR3 loop spans 12 amino acids. The CDR3 loop is CASSPYSNEQFF. CDR3 nucleotides: TGTGCCAGCAGCCCCTATTCCAATGAGCAGTTCTTC.

J is TRBJ2-3 and V is TRBV7-3, with 8 bases aligning to TRBD1. Trimming removed 0 bases from V and 4 bases from J; junction bases left unmatched: 9. The CDR3 has 17 residues. Per germline, CDR1 SGHTA and CDR2 FQGTGA. The CDR3 DNA follows: TGTGCCAGCAGCTTAACGGGCCAGGGGGCTGGGTCAGATACGCAGTATTTT. As protein: CASSLTGQGAGSDTQYF.